The clone carrying this T cell receptor (beta chain) was recorded many times. This sample is part of a study of T-cell memory formation after mild COVID-19. Trimming at V came to 4 bases and at J to 5 bases, leaving 13 bases not matched to a gene. The CDR3 consists of 15 residues. The germline CDR1 and CDR2 sequences are SQVTM and ANQGSEA. 5'RACE primed from the constant segment yielded TCR alpha and TCR beta cDNA libraries bearing sample barcodes and UMIs. TCRdb used MiXCR to reprocess the 5' RACE reads, holding one entry per CDR3 protein. The repertoire holds under 700,000 distinct CDR3 sequences, approximately 20% seen once, with 12% in the top ten.

The receptor was isolated from an adult woman who had mild COVID-19 (a few samples of this study predate the infection). Cell type and time point are not known. The rearrangement uses TRBV29-1 and TRBJ2-7, with 8 bases that match TRBD2. Sequencing was done on a sample of PBMCs or a T cell subset sorted from them (not recorded which). In DNA, the CDR3 is TGCAGCGTTGTGTGGGATAGCGGGGACGGGGACGAGCAGTACTTC. Translating gives CSVVWDSGDGDEQYF.